This is a list of T cell receptor beta chains from one sample in a study of blood T cell repertoires in COVID-19. Produced via immunoSEQ multiplex PCR; TCRdb's table is partial and in-frame only. The sample records about 140,000 clones, about 72% being singletons. Material for sequencing was peripheral blood. The receptors shown here come from a man aged 55 to 70 who had recovered from COVID-19. Each CDR3 is given with its conserved first and last residue. The D gene is left open where the match is weak. A row's size may be missing; if present it is once, few, many or a size class.

d_call | clone_size | j_call | v_call | cdr3_nt | cdr3_aa
NA | NA | TRBJ2-7 | TRBV5-1 | TGCGCCAGCAGCCCGGGTTCAGGGAATCGGCACGAGCAGTACTTC | CASSPGSGNRHEQYF
NA | NA | TRBJ2-7 | TRBV5-6 | TGTGCCAGCGGTCGGTACGAGCAGTACTTC | CASGRYEQYF
NA | NA | TRBJ2-7 | TRBV5-1 | TGCGCCAGCAGCTTGAAGCTAGCACCTAGACCCTACGAGCAGTACTTC | CASSLKLAPRPYEQYF
NA | NA | TRBJ1-1 | TRBV19 | TGTGCCAGCCGATCCACAGGGCTGGGCCACAACGCTGAAGCTTTCTTT | CASRSTGLGHNAEAFF
NA | NA | TRBJ1-2 | TRBV19 | TGTGCCAGTAGTATAGCACCTGGACAGTCTGGCTACACCTTC | CASSIAPGQSGYTF
NA | NA | TRBJ1-4 | TRBV9 | TGTGCCAGCAGCGTAGCTACGGGAGGGGAGGTTCGGGAAAAACTGTTTTTT | CASSVATGGEVREKLFF
NA | NA | TRBJ1-2 | TRBV2 | TGTGCCAGCAGCGGACGGGGAGGGGTAGGTGGCTACACCTTC | CASSGRGGVGGYTF
TRBD2 | NA | TRBJ2-3 | TRBV28 | TGTGCCAGCAGTTCCACCCAACTAGCGGGGTACACAGATACGCAGTATTTT | CASSSTQLAGYTDTQYF
TRBD1 | NA | TRBJ2-1 | TRBV29-1 | TGCAGCGTTGAGAGACAGGGGACGAACAATGAGCAGTTCTTC | CSVERQGTNNEQFF
TRBD1 | NA | TRBJ1-2 | TRBV30 | TGTGCCTGGAGTCGGAACCCTCCGGGACAGTACACCTTC | CAWSRNPPGQYTF
TRBD1 | NA | TRBJ1-4 | TRBV28 | TGTGCCAGCAGGCCCGGGACAGCACACCTTTCTTTGGGAAAACTGTTTTTT | CASRPGTAHLSLGKLFF
TRBD2 | NA | TRBJ2-7 | TRBV18 | TGTGCCAGCTCACCCCCGGGGGGCTACGAGCAGTACTTC | CASSPPGGYEQYF
NA | few | TRBJ1-6 | TRBV7-9 | TGTGCCAGCAGCTTAGACGGGGTTTCACCCCTCCACTTT | CASSLDGVSPLHF
TRBD1 | NA | TRBJ2-3 | TRBV4-1 | TGCGCCAGCAGCCAAGCACAGGGGGAGCGCACAGATACGCAGTATTTT | CASSQAQGERTDTQYF
TRBD2 | once | TRBJ2-3 | TRBV3-1/TRBV3-2 | TGTGCCAGCAGCCAAGATCTAGCGGGAGGGCCCACAGATACGCAGTATTTT | CASSQDLAGGPTDTQYF
TRBD2 | NA | TRBJ2-2 | TRBV27 | TGTGCCAGCAGATCCATAGCGGGGGAAAACACCGGGGAGCTGTTTTTT | CASRSIAGENTGELFF
NA | NA | TRBJ2-1 | TRBV6-4 | TGTGCCAGCAAAGACGGGTACAATGAGCAGTTCTTC | CASKDGYNEQFF
NA | NA | TRBJ2-5 | TRBV9 | TGTGCCAGCAGCGTAGGGGGAGACCAAGAGACCCAGTACTTC | CASSVGGDQETQYF
TRBD2 | once | TRBJ2-3 | TRBV3-1/TRBV3-2 | TGTGCCAGCAGCCAAGGAATTAGCGGGACAGATACGCAGTATTTT | CASSQGISGTDTQYF
NA | NA | TRBJ2-3 | TRBV30 | TGTGCCTGGAGGGGGGGAGTTAGCACAGATACGCAGTATTTT | CAWRGGVSTDTQYF
NA | NA | TRBJ1-1 | TRBV28 | TGTGCCAGCAGTTCCGGGCCAGGGATGACCACTGAAGCTTTCTTT | CASSSGPGMTTEAFF
TRBD2 | NA | TRBJ2-7 | TRBV7-2 | TGTGCCAGCAGCTTGGGGCGGGGGACCTACGAGCAGTACTTC | CASSLGRGTYEQYF
NA | NA | TRBJ1-1 | TRBV28 | TGTGCCAGCTTCCCCCCCGGGAACACTGAAGCTTTCTTT | CASFPPGNTEAFF
TRBD1 | few | TRBJ1-6 | TRBV28 | TGTGCCAGCCGTCGACGGTCGACAGGGGTCTATAATTCACCCCTCCACTTT | CASRRRSTGVYNSPLHF
TRBD2 | NA | TRBJ2-3 | TRBV3-1/TRBV3-2 | TGTGCCAGCAGCCGACTAGCGGGGGGGAGAACAGATACGCAGTATTTT | CASSRLAGGRTDTQYF
NA | NA | TRBJ1-1 | TRBV6-2/TRBV6-3 | TGTGCCAGCAGCGAGAGGAACAGGGCTTACACTGAAGCTTTCTTT | CASSERNRAYTEAFF
TRBD1 | once | TRBJ2-7 | TRBV6-6 | TGTGCCAGCGATCGTAAGAACAGGGGGCGGTGGGAGCAGTACTTC | CASDRKNRGRWEQYF
TRBD2 | NA | TRBJ2-5 | TRBV25-1 | TGTGCCAGCAGAGGACTAGCGGGAGGTCCCCACCAAGAGACCCAGTACTTC | CASRGLAGGPHQETQYF
NA | few | TRBJ2-3 | TRBV3-1/TRBV3-2 | TGTGCCAGCAGCCAAGATTTAGCGTTGGGAGATACGCAGTATTTT | CASSQDLALGDTQYF
NA | NA | TRBJ2-5 | TRBV3-1/TRBV3-2 | TGTGCCAGCAGCCAAGATTCTCGAGAGACCCAGTACTTC | CASSQDSRETQYF
NA | NA | TRBJ1-3 | TRBV18 | TGTGCCAGCTCGCGTGAAGGGGCAACTGGAAACACCATATATTTT | CASSREGATGNTIYF
NA | once | TRBJ1-4 | TRBV19 | TGTGCCAGTAGTAATCTTGGGGGCGCAACTAATGAAAAACTGTTTTTT | CASSNLGGATNEKLFF
NA | once | TRBJ2-2 | TRBV7-2 | TGTGCCAGCAGCTTAGCCGGGACCGGGGAGCTGTTTTTT | CASSLAGTGELFF
NA | NA | TRBJ2-1 | TRBV4-3 | TGCGCCAGCAGCCAAGAAGTGGCGGGATACAATGAGCAGTTCTTC | CASSQEVAGYNEQFF
TRBD1 | NA | TRBJ1-1 | TRBV9 | TGTGCCAGCGGGGGGACAGGGAACACTGAAGCTTTCTTT | CASGGTGNTEAFF
NA | NA | TRBJ2-3 | TRBV20-1 | TGCAGTGCTAGTTGGGGGGGGGCCAATGATACGCAGTATTTT | CSASWGGANDTQYF